Listed here are 8 T cell receptor beta chains from one sample, sequenced in a study of memory CD8 T cells in hepatitis C reinfection. This table comes from immunoSEQ multiplex PCR, and its TCRdb copy is limited to in-frame clones, with some not included. The data contain 35,000 to 55,000 clones, over 75% of them seen just once; the ten biggest clones take up around 1.2%. Time point defined: peak reinfection, 3 to 8 weeks after reinfection detection. TCR sequencing was done directly ex vivo on sorted cells, without expansion in vitro. What was sequenced was naive CD8+ T cells sorted from blood. Every receptor here comes from a man aged 18-30 years with hepatitis C virus infection.

The chain employs TRBV7-9 and TRBJ1-6; the match to TRBD1 covers 7 bases. The germline V gene has CDR1 SEHNR and CDR2 FQNEAQ (reference sequence). J was trimmed by 9 bases and V by 0 bases; bases with no gene match: 8. The length of the CDR3 is 16 residues. The CDR3 is CASSLALGTDTSPLHF. The DNA of the CDR3 is TGTGCCAGCAGCTTAGCGCTTGGGACAGACACTTCACCCCTCCACTTT.

The chain recombines TRBV29-1 with TRBJ1-1; a possible D gene is TRBD1 (6 bases). The CDR3 covers 18 residues. V was shortened by 4 bases and J by 5 bases, with 29 bases between the two germline ends. CDR1 and CDR2 from the germline V gene are SQVTM and ANQGSEA. The CDR3 region is CSVAFISGQGISGTEAFF. The CDR3, as DNA: TGCAGCGTTGCTTTTATCTCTGGGCAGGGGATTTCAGGGACTGAAGCTTTCTTT.

This chain joins TRBV6-6 and TRBJ2-2; D is uncertain. V lost 2 bases, J lost 1 base, and 5 bases lay in between. The CDR3 loop spans 14 amino acids. Germline assignment: CDR1 MNHNY and CDR2 SVGAGI (reference sequence). CDR3 nucleotides: TGTGCCAGCAGTTACACACAGAACACCGGGGAGCTGTTTTTT. This gives the protein CASSYTQNTGELFF.

J is TRBJ1-1 and V is TRBV5-1; 12 positions agree with TRBD1. Germline values: CDR1 SGHRS, CDR2 YFSETQ. The CDR3 is 18 residues long. The J segment lost 4 bases and the V segment lost 4 bases, leaving 14 bases of the junction unmatched. CDR3 in amino acids: CASSINPGQGAVSTEAFF. The CDR3 DNA follows: TGCGCCAGCAGCATTAACCCGGGACAGGGGGCTGTTAGCACTGAAGCTTTCTTT.

A word on this clone: Other DNA sequences in the sample encode the same CDR3. The chain carries TRBV7-6 and TRBJ2-5, with D tentatively TRBD1 (6 bases). V was pared by 1 base and J by 5 bases, with 11 bases between. Germline V gene sequence: CDR1 SGHVS, CDR2 FNYEAQ. This CDR3 has 14 residues. The CDR3 region has the DNA TGTGCCAGCAGCTTAGGAGGGGGTCGGGAGACCCAGTACTTC. Translating gives CASSLGGGRETQYF.

This clone came up once. The sample has other DNA sequences that encode this CDR3 too. The chain recombines TRBV9 with TRBJ2-1, with a possible D match to TRBD2 (5 bases). This CDR3 spans 16 amino acids. Deletions cut 0 bases from V and 1 base from J, with 11 bases between. Per the germline V gene, CDR1 is SGDLS and CDR2 is YYNGEE. CDR3 protein: CASSVDPGSSYNEQFF. The DNA of the CDR3 is TGTGCCAGCAGCGTAGACCCGGGGTCATCCTACAATGAGCAGTTCTTC.

This clone was recorded once. The genes are TRBV5-1 and TRBJ2-7; D is unclear. This CDR3 region has 13 residues. V lost 2 bases and J lost 3, with 9 bases in between. The germline V gene encodes CDR1 SGHRS and CDR2 YFSETQ. CDR3 in DNA: TGCGCCAGCAGCTTCGGTGTGAACTACGAGCAGTACTTC. This codes for CASSFGVNYEQYF.

The rearrangement links TRBV19 to TRBJ2-1, with a tentative D call TRBD2 (5 bases). CDR3 length: 15 amino acids. CDR1 is LNHDA, CDR2 SQIVND, per germline (reference sequence). V gave up 7 bases and J gave up 0 bases, with 13 bases separating them. The CDR3 is CASMEVGSSYNEQFF. CDR3 nucleotide sequence: TGTGCCAGTATGGAGGTTGGGAGCTCCTACAATGAGCAGTTCTTC. The variable domain in full, completed from reference TRBV19 and TRBJ2-1, reads DGGITQSPKYLFRKEGQNVTLSCEQNLNHDAMYWYRQDPGQGLRLIYYSQIVNDFQKGDIAEGYSVSREKKESFPLTVTSAQKNPTAFYLCASMEVGSSYNEQFFGPGTRLTVL.